In its sample, the clone carrying this T cell receptor (beta chain) was seen many times. Its target is unknown. This sample was taken from a study of T cells in Graves' hyperthyroidism and ophthalmopathy. Study-wide results and caveats: Among clonotypes expanded in thyroid above 0.001, most were also found in blood.

TCR beta CDR3 sequences were amplified from RNA transcripts. TCR CDR3 underwent first-round RT-PCR with the HTBI primer set. From the multiplex PCR reads, TCRdb called clonotypes with MiXCR, one entry per CDR3 protein. The sample shows about 400,000 distinct CDR3 sequences, less than 15% of them seen only once. Graves' hyperthyroidism qualified as stable when ophthalmopathy did not progress within 18 months. Clinical symptoms, serum thyroxine and TRAb, thyroid ultrasound and orbital computed tomography were used for the diagnoses. PBMCs came from more than 8.5 ml fresh peripheral blood. The TCR comes from a woman under 30 with Graves' hyperthyroidism. Material for sequencing was blood.

CDR3 sequence (DNA): TGTGCCAGCAGCGCCCCCCGGGGCAGGTACGAGCAGTTCTTC. It translates to CASSAPRGRYEQFF. This chain uses TRBV7-9 with TRBJ2-1; D may be TRBD1 or TRBD2 (5 bases each). The CDR3 runs to 14 residues. The germline V and J ends were trimmed by 5 bases and 10 bases, with 18 bases remaining between them. From germline, CDR1 is SEHNR and CDR2 FQNEAQ (reference sequence). The whole variable domain, filled in from reference TRBV7-9 and TRBJ2-1, reads DTGVSQNPRHKITKRGQNVTFRCDPISEHNRLYWYRQTLGQGPEFLTYFQNEAQLEKSRLLSDRFSAERPKGSFSTLEIQRTEQGDSAMYLCASSAPRGRYEQFFGPGTRLTVL.